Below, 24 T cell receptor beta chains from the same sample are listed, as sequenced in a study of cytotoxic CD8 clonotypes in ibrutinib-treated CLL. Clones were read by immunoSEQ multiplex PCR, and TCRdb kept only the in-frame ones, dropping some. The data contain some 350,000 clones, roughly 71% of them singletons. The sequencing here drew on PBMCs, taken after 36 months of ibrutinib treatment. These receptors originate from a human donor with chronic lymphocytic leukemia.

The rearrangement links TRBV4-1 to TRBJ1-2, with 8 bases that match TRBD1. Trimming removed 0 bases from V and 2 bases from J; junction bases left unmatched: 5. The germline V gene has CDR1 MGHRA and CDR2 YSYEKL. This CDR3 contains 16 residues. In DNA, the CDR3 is TGCGCCAGCAGCCAAGATTCGCAGGGGGCAAACTATGGCTACACCTTC. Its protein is CASSQDSQGANYGYTF.

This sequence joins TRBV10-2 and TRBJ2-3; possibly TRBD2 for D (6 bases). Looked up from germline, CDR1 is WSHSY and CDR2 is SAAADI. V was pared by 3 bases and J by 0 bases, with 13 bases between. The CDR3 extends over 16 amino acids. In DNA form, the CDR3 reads TGCGCCAGCAGTGAAGGAGGGAAAACTAGCACAGATACGCAGTATTTT. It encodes CASSEGGKTSTDTQYF.

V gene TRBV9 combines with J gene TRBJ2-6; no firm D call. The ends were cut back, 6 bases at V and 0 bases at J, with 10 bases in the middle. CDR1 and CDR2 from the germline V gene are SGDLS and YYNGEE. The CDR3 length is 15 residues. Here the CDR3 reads CASTLRRSGANVLTF. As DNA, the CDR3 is TGTGCCAGCACCCTGAGGCGCTCTGGGGCCAACGTCCTGACTTTC. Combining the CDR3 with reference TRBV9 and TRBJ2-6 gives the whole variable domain DSGVTQTPKHLITATGQRVTLRCSPRSGDLSVYWYQQSLDQGLQFLIQYYNGEERAKGNILERFSAQQFPDLHSELNLSSLELGDSALYFCASTLRRSGANVLTFGAGSRLTVL.

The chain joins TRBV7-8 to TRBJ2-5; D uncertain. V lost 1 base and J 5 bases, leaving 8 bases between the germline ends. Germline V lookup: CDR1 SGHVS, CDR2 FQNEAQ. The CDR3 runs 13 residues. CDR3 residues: CASSLGRSETQYF. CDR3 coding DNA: TGTGCCAGCAGCTTAGGCAGGTCCGAGACCCAGTACTTC.

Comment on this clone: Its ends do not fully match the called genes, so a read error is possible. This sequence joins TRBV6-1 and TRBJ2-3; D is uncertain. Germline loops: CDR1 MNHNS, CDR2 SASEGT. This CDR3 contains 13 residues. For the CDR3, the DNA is TGTGCCATCAGTGTCGACGCGGTAGATACGCAGTATTTT. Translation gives CAISVDAVDTQYF.

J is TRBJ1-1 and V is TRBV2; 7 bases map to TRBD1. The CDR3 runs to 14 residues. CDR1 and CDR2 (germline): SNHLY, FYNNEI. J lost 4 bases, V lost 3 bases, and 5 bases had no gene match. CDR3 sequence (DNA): TGTGCCAGCAGTGAGGACAGGCTGAGCACTGAAGCTTTCTTT. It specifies CASSEDRLSTEAFF.

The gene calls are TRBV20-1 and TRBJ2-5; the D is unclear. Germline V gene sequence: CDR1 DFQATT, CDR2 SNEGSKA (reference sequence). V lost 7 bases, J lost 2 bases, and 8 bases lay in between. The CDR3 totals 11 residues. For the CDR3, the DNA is TGCAGTGTATCACCTCAAGAGACCCAGTACTTC. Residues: CSVSPQETQYF.

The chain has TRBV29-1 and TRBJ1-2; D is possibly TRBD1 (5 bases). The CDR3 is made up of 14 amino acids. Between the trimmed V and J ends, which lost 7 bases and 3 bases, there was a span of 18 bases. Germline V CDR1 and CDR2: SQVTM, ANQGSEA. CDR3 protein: CSAPEAQGYYGYTF. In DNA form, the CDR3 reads TGCAGCGCCCCGGAGGCCCAGGGATACTATGGCTACACCTTC.

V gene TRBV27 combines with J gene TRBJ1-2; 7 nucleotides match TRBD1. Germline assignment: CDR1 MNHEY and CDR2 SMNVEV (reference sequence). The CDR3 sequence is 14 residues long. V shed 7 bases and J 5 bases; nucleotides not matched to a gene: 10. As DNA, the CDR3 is TGTGCCAGCACCCCGACAGGGACCGGATATGGCTACACCTTC. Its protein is CASTPTGTGYGYTF.

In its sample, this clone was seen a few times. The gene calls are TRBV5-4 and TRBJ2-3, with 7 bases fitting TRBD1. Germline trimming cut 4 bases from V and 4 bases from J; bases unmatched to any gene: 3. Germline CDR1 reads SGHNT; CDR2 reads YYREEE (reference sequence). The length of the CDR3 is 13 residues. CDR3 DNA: TGTGCCAGCAGCATCGACAGGGCAGATACGCAGTATTTT. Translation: CASSIDRADTQYF.

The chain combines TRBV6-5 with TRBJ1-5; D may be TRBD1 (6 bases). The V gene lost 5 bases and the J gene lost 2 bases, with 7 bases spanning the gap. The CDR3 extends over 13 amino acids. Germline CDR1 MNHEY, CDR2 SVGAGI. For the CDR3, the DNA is TGTGCCAGCAGTCGACAGGGCAATCAGCCCCAGCATTTT. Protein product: CASSRQGNQPQHF.

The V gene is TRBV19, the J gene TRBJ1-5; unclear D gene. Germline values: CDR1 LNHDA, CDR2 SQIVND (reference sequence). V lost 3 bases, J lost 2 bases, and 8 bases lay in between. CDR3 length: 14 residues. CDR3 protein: CASSILGGNQPQHF. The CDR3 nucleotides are TGTGCCAGTAGTATTCTTGGGGGCAATCAGCCCCAGCATTTT. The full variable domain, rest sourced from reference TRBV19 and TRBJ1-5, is DGGITQSPKYLFRKEGQNVTLSCEQNLNHDAMYWYRQDPGQGLRLIYYSQIVNDFQKGDIAEGYSVSREKKESFPLTVTSAQKNPTAFYLCASSILGGNQPQHFGDGTRLSIL.

In DNA, the CDR3 is TGCAGCGTTGCATACAGGGATGAAGCTTTCTTT. It yields the protein CSVAYRDEAFF. The chain couples TRBV29-1 to TRBJ1-1; a possible D gene is TRBD1 (6 bases). CDR1 and CDR2 (germline): SQVTM, ANQGSEA. V shed 4 bases and J shed 7 bases, with 10 bases lying between them. The CDR3 is 11 residues long.

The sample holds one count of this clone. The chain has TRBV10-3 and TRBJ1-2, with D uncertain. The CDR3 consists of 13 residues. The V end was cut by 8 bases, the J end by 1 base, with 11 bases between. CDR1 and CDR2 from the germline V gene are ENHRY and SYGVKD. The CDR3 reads CAIFGDFNYGYTF. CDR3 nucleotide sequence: TGTGCCATCTTCGGGGATTTTAACTATGGCTACACCTTC.

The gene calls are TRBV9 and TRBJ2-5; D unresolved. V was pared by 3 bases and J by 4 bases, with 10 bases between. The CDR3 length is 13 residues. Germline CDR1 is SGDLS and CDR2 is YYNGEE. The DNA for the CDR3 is TGTGCCAGCAGCGACCTCCAAACAGAGACCCAGTACTTC. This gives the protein CASSDLQTETQYF.

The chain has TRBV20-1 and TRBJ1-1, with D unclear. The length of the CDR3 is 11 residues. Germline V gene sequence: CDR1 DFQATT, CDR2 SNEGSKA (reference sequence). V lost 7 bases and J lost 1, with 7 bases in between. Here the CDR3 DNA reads TGCAGTGGATCAGAGAACACTGAAGCTTTCTTT. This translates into CSGSENTEAFF.

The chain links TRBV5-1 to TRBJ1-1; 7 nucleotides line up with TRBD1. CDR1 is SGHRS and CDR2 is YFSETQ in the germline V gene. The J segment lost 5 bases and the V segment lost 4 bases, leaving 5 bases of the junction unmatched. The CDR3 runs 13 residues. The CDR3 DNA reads TGCGCCAGCAGCCAGACAGGGTTGACTGAAGCTTTCTTT. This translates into CASSQTGLTEAFF.

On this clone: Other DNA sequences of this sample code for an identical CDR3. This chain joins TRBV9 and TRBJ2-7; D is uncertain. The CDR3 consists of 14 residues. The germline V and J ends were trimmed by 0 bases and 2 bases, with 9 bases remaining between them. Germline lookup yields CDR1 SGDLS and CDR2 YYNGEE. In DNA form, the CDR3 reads TGTGCCAGCAGCGTAGGCGGTTCGACCTACGAGCAGTACTTC. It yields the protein CASSVGGSTYEQYF. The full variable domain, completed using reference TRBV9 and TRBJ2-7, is DSGVTQTPKHLITATGQRVTLRCSPRSGDLSVYWYQQSLDQGLQFLIQYYNGEERAKGNILERFSAQQFPDLHSELNLSSLELGDSALYFCASSVGGSTYEQYFGPGTRLTVT.

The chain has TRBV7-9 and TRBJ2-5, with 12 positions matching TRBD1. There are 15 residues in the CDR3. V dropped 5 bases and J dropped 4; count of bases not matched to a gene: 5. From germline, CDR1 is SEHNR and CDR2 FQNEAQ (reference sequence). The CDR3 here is CASSPGQGARETQYF. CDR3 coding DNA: TGTGCCAGCAGCCCGGGACAGGGGGCCAGAGAGACCCAGTACTTC.

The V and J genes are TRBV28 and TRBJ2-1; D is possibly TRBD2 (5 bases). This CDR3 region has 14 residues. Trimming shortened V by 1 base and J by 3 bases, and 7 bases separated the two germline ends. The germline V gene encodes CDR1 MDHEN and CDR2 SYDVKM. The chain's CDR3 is CASSLSGNYNEQFF. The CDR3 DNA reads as TGTGCCAGCAGTTTATCCGGGAACTACAATGAGCAGTTCTTC.

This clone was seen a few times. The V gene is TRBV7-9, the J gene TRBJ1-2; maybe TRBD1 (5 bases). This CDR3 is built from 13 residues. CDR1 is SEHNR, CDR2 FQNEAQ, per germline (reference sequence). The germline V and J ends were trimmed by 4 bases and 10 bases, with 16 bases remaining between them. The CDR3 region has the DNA TGTGCCAGCAGCTCTCCGGGACCCGTGGCCTACACCTTC. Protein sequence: CASSSPGPVAYTF.

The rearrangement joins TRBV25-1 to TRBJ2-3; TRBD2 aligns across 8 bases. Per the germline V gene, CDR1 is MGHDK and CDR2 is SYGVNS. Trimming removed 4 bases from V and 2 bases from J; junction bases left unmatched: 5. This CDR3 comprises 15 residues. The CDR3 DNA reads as TGTGCCAGCAGTGGGAGACTAGCGAACACAGATACGCAGTATTTT. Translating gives CASSGRLANTDTQYF.

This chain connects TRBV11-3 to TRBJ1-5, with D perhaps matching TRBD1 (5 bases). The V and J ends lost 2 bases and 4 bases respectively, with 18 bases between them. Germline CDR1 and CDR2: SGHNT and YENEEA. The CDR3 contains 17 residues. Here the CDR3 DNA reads TGTGCCAGCAGCTTATACAATTCCGGGACGGGGAATCAGCCCCAGCATTTT. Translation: CASSLYNSGTGNQPQHF.

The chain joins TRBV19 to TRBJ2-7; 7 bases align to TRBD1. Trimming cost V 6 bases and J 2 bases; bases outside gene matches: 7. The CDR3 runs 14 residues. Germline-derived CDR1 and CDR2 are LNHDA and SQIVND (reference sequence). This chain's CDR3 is CASSVTGVTYEQYF. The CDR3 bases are TGTGCCAGTAGCGTTACAGGGGTCACCTACGAGCAGTACTTC.